This passage covers 30 T cell receptor beta chains from one sample sequenced in a study of OX40 agonist ivuxolimab in advanced cancers. Produced via immunoSEQ multiplex PCR; TCRdb's table is partial and in-frame only. This table holds 48,000 or so clones, about 88% found once. Here the sequenced sample was CD4+ or CD8+ T cells sorted from blood, taken in a trial of the OX40 agonist ivuxolimab. The receptors come from an adult with an advanced solid tumor such as melanoma, head and neck, liver or kidney cancer.

The chain carries TRBV18 and TRBJ1-1, with a possible D match to TRBD1 (5 bases). CDR3 length: 14 amino acids. The V end was cut by 2 bases, the J end by 1 base, with 8 bases between. The germline V gene has CDR1 KGHSH and CDR2 LQKENI. In nucleotides, the CDR3 is TGTGCCAGCTCACCATTGGGGCAGAACACTGAAGCTTTCTTT. Its protein product is CASSPLGQNTEAFF.

This chain connects TRBV12-5 to TRBJ2-5; D is possibly TRBD1 or TRBD2 (5 bases each). The V and J ends lost 1 base and 7 bases respectively, with 13 bases between them. The CDR3 runs to 14 residues. CDR1 LGHNT and CDR2 FRNRAP come from the germline V gene. The CDR3 here is CASGLGGALGTQYF. In DNA form, the CDR3 reads TGTGCTAGTGGTTTGGGAGGGGCCTTAGGGACCCAGTACTTC. Supplemented by reference TRBV12-5 and TRBJ2-5, the full variable domain reads DARVTQTPRHKVTEMGQEVTMRCQPILGHNTVFWYRQTMMQGLELLAYFRNRAPLDDSGMPKDRFSAEMPDATLATLKIQPSEPRDSAVYFCASGLGGALGTQYFGPGTRLLVL.

The chain uses TRBV19 and TRBJ2-6, with D unclear. The germline V gene encodes CDR1 LNHDA and CDR2 SQIVND (reference sequence). The CDR3 consists of 13 residues. V lost 7 bases to trimming and J lost 4 bases, with 8 bases between them. The CDR3 sequence is CASTPIGANVLTF. CDR3 in DNA: TGTGCCAGTACCCCAATCGGGGCCAACGTCCTGACTTTC. The full variable domain, rest sourced from reference TRBV19 and TRBJ2-6, is DGGITQSPKYLFRKEGQNVTLSCEQNLNHDAMYWYRQDPGQGLRLIYYSQIVNDFQKGDIAEGYSVSREKKESFPLTVTSAQKNPTAFYLCASTPIGANVLTFGAGSRLTVL.

The chain links TRBV9 to TRBJ2-3; TRBD1 matches at 7 bases. Germline CDR1 is SGDLS and CDR2 is YYNGEE. The CDR3 totals 16 residues. J gave up 3 bases and V 1 base, and 8 bases lay outside the gene matches. The CDR3 bases are TGTGCCAGCAGCGTACACAGGGGAGAGAGGACAGATACGCAGTATTTT. Amino acid sequence: CASSVHRGERTDTQYF.

The chain couples TRBV6-1 to TRBJ2-2; TRBD2 matches at 7 bases. This CDR3 is built from 15 residues. The V segment lost 6 bases and the J segment 1 base; nucleotides outside the gene matches: 5. Looked up from germline, CDR1 is MNHNS and CDR2 is SASEGT. The CDR3 is CASRGGGRNTGELFF. The CDR3 coding sequence is TGTGCCAGCAGGGGGGGAGGGAGGAACACCGGGGAGCTGTTTTTT.

The V and J genes are TRBV5-1 and TRBJ2-5; D is possibly TRBD1 (6 bases). CDR1 SGHRS and CDR2 YFSETQ come from the germline V gene. V gave up 0 bases and J gave up 1 base, with 7 bases separating them. The CDR3 spans 14 residues. CDR3 region: CASSLGTAQETQYF. Written as DNA, the CDR3 is TGCGCCAGCAGCTTGGGGACAGCCCAAGAGACCCAGTACTTC. The full variable domain, its missing parts supplied by reference TRBV5-1 and TRBJ2-5, is KAGVTQTPRYLIKTRGQQVTLSCSPISGHRSVSWYQQTPGQGLQFLFEYFSETQRNKGNFPGRFSGRQFSNSRSEMNVSTLELGDSALYLCASSLGTAQETQYFGPGTRLLVL.

This chain links TRBV4-1 with TRBJ1-1; 8 bases agree with TRBD1. Germline V lookup: CDR1 MGHRA, CDR2 YSYEKL. Germline trimming cut 6 bases from V and 0 bases from J; bases unmatched to any gene: 6. There are 15 residues in the CDR3. This CDR3 reads CASRFQGALNTEAFF. The CDR3 DNA reads as TGCGCCAGCAGGTTTCAGGGGGCGCTGAACACTGAAGCTTTCTTT.

The CDR3 here is CASSYLSGGYEQYF. The CDR3 DNA follows: TGTGCCAGCAGTTACCTTAGCGGGGGGTACGAGCAGTACTTC. The V call is TRBV6-6, the J call TRBJ2-7, with TRBD2 matching over 10 bases. V was clipped by 2 bases and J by 4 bases; unmatched bases: 2. The CDR3 length is 14 residues. CDR1 and CDR2 from the germline V gene are MNHNY and SVGAGI (reference sequence).

V is TRBV29-1 and J is TRBJ2-3; D gene unclear. The CDR3 consists of 11 residues. V was cut by 2 bases and J by 5 bases, with 5 bases left in between. Per the germline V gene, CDR1 is SQVTM and CDR2 is ANQGSEA. Here the CDR3 DNA reads TGCAGCGTTGAATCGGTAGATACGCAGTATTTT. It specifies CSVESVDTQYF.

The V gene is TRBV6-5, the J gene TRBJ2-1; D not certain. Between the trimmed V and J ends, which lost 2 bases and 0 bases, there was a span of 5 bases. The germline V gene has CDR1 MNHEY and CDR2 SVGAGI. The CDR3 is 14 amino acids. The CDR3 region has the DNA TGTGCCAGCAGTTACACCGCCTCCTACAATGAGCAGTTCTTC. It specifies CASSYTASYNEQFF.

The CDR3 nucleotides read TGTGCCTGGAGTGGAAATAGCAATCAGCCCCAGCATTTT. It is translated as CAWSGNSNQPQHF. This chain joins TRBV30 and TRBJ1-5; unclear D gene. Per the germline V gene, CDR1 is GTSNPN and CDR2 is SVGIG (reference sequence). CDR3 length equals 13 residues. V was pared by 1 base and J by 0 bases, with 4 bases between.

The chain couples TRBV7-2 to TRBJ1-2, with D unresolved. The CDR3 has 13 residues. CDR1 is SGHTA and CDR2 is FQGNSA in the germline V gene. V dropped 5 bases and J dropped 1 base, with 8 bases sitting between them. CDR3 nucleotides: TGTGCCAGCAGCGCTACCGTTAACTATGGCTACACCTTC. The encoded protein is CASSATVNYGYTF.

The chain has TRBV5-6 and TRBJ2-7, with unresolved D. The CDR3 length is 15 residues. CDR1 is SGHDT, CDR2 YYEEEE, per germline. V lost 1 base, J lost 3 bases, and 14 bases lay in between. The CDR3, as DNA: TGTGCCAGCAGCTTGTGGTTAGCTAGTAGCTACGAGCAGTACTTC. Translated, it gives CASSLWLASSYEQYF. Complete variable domain (other parts from reference TRBV5-6 and TRBJ2-7): DAGVTQSPTHLIKTRGQQVTLRCSPKSGHDTVSWYQQALGQGPQFIFQYYEEEERQRGNFPDRFSGHQFPNYSSELNVNALLLGDSALYLCASSLWLASSYEQYFGPGTRLTVT.

The rearrangement links TRBV2 to TRBJ2-3; D may be TRBD1 or TRBD2 (5 bases each). With 4 bases removed from V and 0 bases from J, the gap between germline ends came to 11 bases. Germline values: CDR1 SNHLY, CDR2 FYNNEI. This CDR3 contains 15 residues. CDR3 bases: TGTGCCAGCAGTGGGGGGTTGGCTAGCACAGATACGCAGTATTTT. Its translation is CASSGGLASTDTQYF. The variable domain in full, with the rest retrieved from reference TRBV2 and TRBJ2-3, is EPEVTQTPSHQVTQMGQEVILRCVPISNHLYFYWYRQILGQKVEFLVSFYNNEISEKSEIFDDQFSVERPDGSNFTLKIRSTKLEDSAMYFCASSGGLASTDTQYFGPGTRLTVL.

In its sample, this clone was seen a few times. The chain uses TRBV25-1 and TRBJ1-2, with D perhaps TRBD1 (6 bases). Looked up from germline, CDR1 is MGHDK and CDR2 is SYGVNS. Trimming pared 6 bases from V and 4 bases from J, leaving 12 bases between. This CDR3 contains 13 residues. This chain's CDR3 is CASSRGGSYGYTF. In DNA, the CDR3 is TGTGCCAGCAGCCGGGGGGGCTCCTATGGCTACACCTTC.

The chain uses TRBV9 and TRBJ1-1; D may be TRBD1 (5 bases). This CDR3 has 14 amino acids. Deletions cut 1 base from V and 0 bases from J, with 7 bases between. Germline V gives CDR1 SGDLS, CDR2 YYNGEE. The CDR3 here is CASSVRQMNTEAFF. CDR3 nucleotides: TGTGCCAGCAGCGTAAGACAGATGAACACTGAAGCTTTCTTT.

The chain couples TRBV7-2 to TRBJ2-2, with D maybe TRBD2 (7 bases). The V and J ends lost 7 bases and 0 bases respectively, with 18 bases between them. Looked up from germline, CDR1 is SGHTA and CDR2 is FQGNSA. This CDR3 spans 17 amino acids. As DNA, the CDR3 is TGTGCCAGCACGCAACAGGGAGGGGGTACGAACACCGGGGAGCTGTTTTTT. Protein: CASTQQGGGTNTGELFF. Complete variable domain (other parts from reference TRBV7-2 and TRBJ2-2): GAGVSQSPSNKVTEKGKDVELRCDPISGHTALYWYRQSLGQGLEFLIYFQGNSAPDKSGLPSDRFSAERTGGSVSTLTIQRTQQEDSAVYLCASTQQGGGTNTGELFFGEGSRLTVL.

This clone is a singleton in its sample. The gene calls are TRBV19 and TRBJ2-7; D is unresolved. Germline V CDR1 and CDR2: LNHDA, SQIVND (reference sequence). The V gene lost 6 bases and the J gene lost 3 bases, with 18 bases spanning the gap. The CDR3 runs to 15 residues. The CDR3 region has the DNA TGTGCCAGTAGCTTAGCACCCCCGACACTCTACGAGCAGTACTTC. Translated, it gives CASSLAPPTLYEQYF.

The chain couples TRBV5-4 to TRBJ2-2; 14 nucleotides line up with TRBD2. The CDR3 is made up of 18 amino acids. Germline V gene sequence: CDR1 SGHNT, CDR2 YYREEE (reference sequence). Germline trimming cut 0 bases from V and 5 bases from J; bases unmatched to any gene: 6. Here the CDR3 DNA reads TGTGCCAGCAGCTTGGCGGGACTAGCGGGAGTCGGGACCGGGGAGCTGTTTTTT. Translating gives CASSLAGLAGVGTGELFF.

This chain joins TRBV27 and TRBJ2-1; 11 bases fit TRBD2. The CDR3 consists of 18 residues. CDR1 is MNHEY and CDR2 is SMNVEV in the germline V gene (reference sequence). The junction had 15 bases not matched to a gene; V was cut back by 4 bases and J by 7 bases. In DNA, the CDR3 is TGTGCCAGCAGTTCACCGACTAGCGGGAAGGGGGTAAGGAATGAGCAGTTCTTC. Translated, it gives CASSSPTSGKGVRNEQFF.

The chain employs TRBV9 and TRBJ2-5, with D unclear. Germline-derived CDR1 and CDR2 are SGDLS and YYNGEE. This CDR3 comprises 14 residues. Trimming left V 3 bases short and J 5 bases short, with 14 bases between. Here the CDR3 reads CASSETWGYETQYF. The CDR3 coding sequence is TGTGCCAGCAGCGAGACTTGGGGTTACGAGACCCAGTACTTC.

The J gene is TRBJ2-3, the V gene TRBV7-2, with D hard to call. In germline, CDR1 is SGHTA, CDR2 FQGNSA. The CDR3 is 14 amino acids. V was pared by 1 base and J by 2 bases, with 7 bases between. CDR3 sequence reads: CASSLGLATDTQYF. The DNA of the CDR3 is TGTGCCAGCAGCTTAGGACTGGCCACAGATACGCAGTATTTT.

The table lists this clone with a few counts. The chain carries TRBV6-5 and TRBJ1-2; 8 positions agree with TRBD1. This CDR3 has 11 residues. Unmatched junction bases numbered 4, after V lost 9 bases and J lost 7 bases. Germline V gene sequence: CDR1 MNHEY, CDR2 SVGAGI. CDR3 sequence (DNA): TGTGCCAGTGGACAGGGCGCTGGCTACACCTTC. Translation: CASGQGAGYTF.

This clone is a singleton in its sample. The chain links TRBV4-2 to TRBJ2-1, with 9 positions matching TRBD2. Germline loops: CDR1 LGHNA, CDR2 YNFKEQ. This CDR3 comprises 14 residues. V shed 4 bases and J 8 bases; nucleotides not matched to a gene: 6. This CDR3 reads CASSRWTSEDEQFF. DNA of the CDR3: TGTGCCAGCAGCCGGTGGACTAGCGAGGATGAGCAGTTCTTC.

The chain links TRBV7-9 to TRBJ2-2; 9 nucleotides align to TRBD2. Germline CDR1 is SEHNR and CDR2 is FQNEAQ (reference sequence). The CDR3 is 18 amino acids. Trimming at V came to 4 bases and at J to 0 bases, leaving 9 bases not matched to a gene. CDR3 loop: CASSSIYGLAPNTGELFF. The CDR3 DNA follows: TGTGCCAGCAGCTCGATATATGGACTAGCGCCGAACACCGGGGAGCTGTTTTTT.

The gene calls are TRBV7-2 and TRBJ2-5; 12 bases line up with TRBD2. Germline CDR1 and CDR2: SGHTA and FQGNSA. J was trimmed by 2 bases and V by 5 bases; bases with no gene match: 9. CDR3 length: 17 residues. CDR3 protein: CASSTLAGTSGQETQYF. The CDR3 bases are TGTGCCAGCAGCACCCTAGCCGGGACTAGCGGGCAAGAGACCCAGTACTTC.

The rearrangement uses TRBV5-5 and TRBJ1-2, with 7 positions matching TRBD1. The germline gives CDR1 SGHKS, CDR2 YYEKEE (reference sequence). V trimming: 4 bases; J trimming: 5 bases; junction bases outside the gene matches: 8. This CDR3 comprises 14 residues. The CDR3 here is CASSGTGTAYGYTF. The DNA of the CDR3 is TGTGCCAGCAGCGGTACCGGGACAGCTTATGGCTACACCTTC.

J is TRBJ2-7 and V is TRBV6-1; 7 bases are shared with TRBD1. The CDR3 has 14 residues. Germline assignment: CDR1 MNHNS and CDR2 SASEGT. V dropped 10 bases and J dropped 1; count of bases not matched to a gene: 10. CDR3 bases: TGTGCCACCATTTTAGACAGGGCATCCTACGAGCAGTACTTC. This codes for CATILDRASYEQYF.

The chain recombines TRBV16 with TRBJ1-1; D is possibly TRBD1 (6 bases). The CDR3 length is 13 residues. V was trimmed by 4 bases and J by 1 base, leaving 7 bases between them. Germline V gene data show CDR1 as KGHSY and CDR2 as FQNENV. CDR3 DNA sequence: TGTGCCAGCAGCCGGGGGGCGAACACTGAAGCTTTCTTT. Its protein is CASSRGANTEAFF. Full variable domain (outside the CDR3, taken from reference TRBV16 and TRBJ1-1): GEEVAQTPKHLVRGEGQKAKLYCAPIKGHSYVFWYQQVLKNEFKFLISFQNENVFDETGMPKERFSAKCLPNSPCSLEIQATKLEDSAVYFCASSRGANTEAFFGQGTRLTVV.

The rearrangement joins TRBV11-1 to TRBJ1-1, with D uncertain. V was cut by 1 base and J by 2 bases, with 8 bases left in between. The CDR3 loop spans 14 amino acids. Germline V gene sequence: CDR1 SGHAT, CDR2 FQDESV (reference sequence). CDR3 loop: CASSLDWRNTEAFF. In DNA, the CDR3 is TGTGCCAGCAGCTTAGATTGGCGAAACACTGAAGCTTTCTTT. The variable domain in full, completed from reference TRBV11-1 and TRBJ1-1, reads EAEVAQSPRYKITEKSQAVAFWCDPISGHATLYWYRQILGQGPELLVQFQDESVVDDSQLPKDRFSAERLKGVDSTLKIQPAELGDSAMYLCASSLDWRNTEAFFGQGTRLTVV.